The 26 T cell receptor beta chains below all came from one sample that was sequenced in a study of T cell clonality in common variable immunodeficiency (dated by TCRdb to the mid-2010s). The receptor library was made with the immunoSEQ multiplex PCR assay. The table comes from immuneACCESS by way of TCRdb, which keeps in-frame sequences with V and J called. Part of the clones is missing from these tables; in studies checked, under half for an unresolved V gene and the rest for unknown reasons. Listed for this sample are approximately 40,000 clones, none observed only a single time. Approximately 9.4% of the sample lies in the top ten. Sequenced material: peripheral blood mononuclear cells. Receptors were obtained from a person aged 18-69 years in good health.

This clone came up many times. CDR3 bases read: TGTGCCTGGAGTCGACAGGGAGGGACTGAA. Residues: CAWSRQGGTE. The CDR3 in its entirety is CAWSRQGGTEAFF. V and J are TRBV30 and TRBJ1-1, with 7 bases identical to TRBD1. The read ends 3 residues early relative to the CDR3; the germline J gene fills the gap. V lost 2 bases to trimming and J lost 5 bases; unmatched junction nucleotides: 5. This CDR3 comprises 13 residues. The germline gives CDR1 GTSNPN, CDR2 SVGIG (reference sequence).

Regarding this clone: A much larger clone is a single base away; this may be a read error. From the germline J gene comes the end of the CDR3, since the read stops 3 residues before it. This chain connects TRBV7-8 to TRBJ1-4; 10 bases are shared with TRBD1. The CDR3 is made up of 16 amino acids. Germline lookup yields CDR1 SGHVS and CDR2 FQNEAQ. The covered CDR3 bases are TGTGCCAGCAGCTTACGTGAGGCGACAGGGGGCGGCGTA. It encodes CASSLREATGGGV. The full CDR3 is CASSLREATGGGVLFF.

This clone was counted only a few times. The read ends 3 residues before the CDR3 terminus; that terminus is restored from the germline J gene. V gene TRBV6-1 combines with J gene TRBJ1-2; a possible D gene is TRBD1 (6 bases). The CDR3 is made up of 13 amino acids. Germline-derived CDR1 and CDR2 are MNHNS and SASEGT. The CDR3 bases that were read are TGTGCCAGCAGTGAAGTCAGGGGCGGAGAC. Residues: CASSEVRGGD. The whole CDR3 sequence is CASSEVRGGDYTF.

This clone was seen repeatedly, ten times or more. The read halts 3 residues ahead of the CDR3 end, with the missing end drawn from the germline J gene. The chain has TRBV20-1 and TRBJ2-2; 9 nucleotides line up with TRBD2. This CDR3 is built from 14 residues. Germline CDR1 and CDR2: DFQATT and SNEGSKA (reference sequence). J lost 7 bases, V lost 3 bases, and 6 bases had no gene match. The CDR3 bases that were read are TGCAGTGCTAGTGCTAGCGGGGCAGGCGGGGAG. This sequence encodes CSASASGAGGE. The complete CDR3 sequence is CSASASGAGGELFF.

Details on this clone: The CDR3 end falls 3 residues outside the read, so it is completed with the germline J gene. The chain couples TRBV6-1 to TRBJ1-2; TRBD1 agrees at 9 bases. Germline values: CDR1 MNHNS, CDR2 SASEGT. This CDR3 is built from 15 residues. CDR3 bases read: TGTGCCAGCAGTGCCGGGACAGGGAGTGGATACGAC. This gives the protein CASSAGTGSGYD. The whole CDR3 protein reads CASSAGTGSGYDYTF.

This clone turned up a few times. The read terminates 3 residues ahead of where the CDR3 ends, so the germline J gene completes it. The gene calls are TRBV6-1 and TRBJ1-4; TRBD1 is a possible D gene (5 bases). The CDR3 spans 18 residues. Germline loops: CDR1 MNHNS, CDR2 SASEGT. The sequenced part of the CDR3 DNA is TGTGCCAGCAGTGAAGGGGCTAGCGGGAACTCTGGGGCCAACGTA. Residues: CASSEGASGNSGANV. The full CDR3 sequence reads CASSEGASGNSGANVLFF.

This clone was detected ten times or more. The read finishes 3 residues shy of the CDR3 end, and the germline J gene is used to complete it. V and J are TRBV7-9 and TRBJ1-1, with D perhaps TRBD1 (5 bases). This CDR3 comprises 13 residues. Germline CDR1 SEHNR, CDR2 FQNEAQ (reference sequence). V lost 5 bases and J 3 bases, leaving 10 bases between the germline ends. The CDR3 bases that were read are TGTGCCAGCAGCGTCCAGGGCGACACTGAA. It is translated as CASSVQGDTE. The whole CDR3 sequence reads CASSVQGDTEAFF.

This clone has at least ten counts. The read ends 3 residues before the CDR3 terminus; that terminus is restored from the germline J gene. The chain employs TRBV5-4 and TRBJ2-5; no clear D gene. V was shortened by 4 bases and J by 1 base, with 11 bases between the two germline ends. Per the germline V gene, CDR1 is SGHNT and CDR2 is YYREEE (reference sequence). The CDR3 runs to 14 residues. The covered CDR3 bases are TGTGCCAGCAGCCCGCAGCAGGCCCAAGAGACC. It encodes CASSPQQAQET. The complete CDR3 reads CASSPQQAQETQYF.

This clone was observed a handful of times. The CDR3 is cut off 3 residues early in the read; its end comes from the germline J gene. V and J are TRBV20-1 and TRBJ2-5, with 9 bases lining up with TRBD2. This CDR3 comprises 13 residues. V lost 7 bases, J lost 5 bases, and 8 bases stayed unmatched. The germline V gene encodes CDR1 DFQATT and CDR2 SNEGSKA (reference sequence). The CDR3 DNA, read in part, is TGCAGTGAAGGGCGGGAGGGCCCGGAGACC. It encodes CSEGREGPET. The complete CDR3 protein is CSEGREGPETQYF.

This clone was recorded at least ten times. The read terminates 3 residues before the CDR3 end, so the remaining end is supplied by the germline J gene. This rearrangement joins TRBV19 to TRBJ1-1; D gene ambiguous. Germline CDR1 and CDR2: LNHDA and SQIVND (reference sequence). The CDR3 consists of 13 residues. Trimming shortened V by 5 bases and J by 1 base, and 8 bases separated the two germline ends. The part of the CDR3 DNA that was read is TGTGCCAGTAGTCCTAATGAGAACACTGAA. Encoded protein: CASSPNENTE. The full-length CDR3 reads as CASSPNENTEAFF.

This clone was recorded many times. The read stops 3 residues short of the end of the CDR3; the missing end is completed from the germline J gene. The chain combines TRBV20-1 with TRBJ1-2, with D maybe TRBD1 (5 bases). Trimming pared 1 base from V and 5 bases from J, leaving 11 bases between. The germline CDR1 and CDR2 sequences are DFQATT and SNEGSKA (reference sequence). This CDR3 region has 13 residues. CDR3 sequence: CSARGGGTYGYTF. The covered CDR3 bases are TGCAGTGCTAGAGGTGGAGGGACTTATGGC.

This clone has at least ten counts. The read finishes 3 residues shy of the CDR3 end, and the germline J gene is used to complete it. V gene TRBV18 combines with J gene TRBJ2-3; the D is unclear. The CDR3 extends over 14 amino acids. Germline V gives CDR1 KGHSH, CDR2 LQKENI. The V end was cut by 1 base, the J end by 0 bases, with 5 bases between. The DNA read from the CDR3 is TGTGCCAGCTCACCACGACATAGCACAGATACG. Amino acid sequence: CASSPRHSTDT. The complete CDR3 reads CASSPRHSTDTQYF. Based on the CDR3 plus reference TRBV18 and TRBJ2-3, the full variable domain is NAGVMQNPRHLVRRRGQEARLRCSPMKGHSHVYWYRQLPEEGLKFMVYLQKENIIDESGMPKERFSAEFPKEGPSILRIQQVVRGDSAAYFCASSPRHSTDTQYFGPGTRLTVL.

This clone was picked up many times. The CDR3 end lies 3 residues beyond the end of the read and is filled in from the germline J gene. The chain couples TRBV28 to TRBJ2-7; TRBD1 matches at 10 bases. This CDR3 has 15 residues. V lost 8 bases to trimming and J lost 0 bases; unmatched junction nucleotides: 7. Looked up from germline, CDR1 is MDHEN and CDR2 is SYDVKM. The CDR3: CASGDRDRGSYEQYF. The part of the CDR3 DNA that was read is TGTGCCAGCGGGGACCGGGACAGGGGCTCCTACGAG.

This clone was seen ten or more times. The CDR3 goes on 3 residues after the read ends, and that part is filled in from the germline J gene. V is TRBV5-1 and J is TRBJ2-7, with 12 bases matching TRBD2. The CDR3 runs 18 residues. V lost 3 bases, J lost 0 bases, and 10 bases stayed unmatched. In germline, CDR1 is SGHRS, CDR2 YFSETQ. Incomplete CDR3 DNA: TGCGCCAGCAGCTCCCTAGGGACTAGCGGGCCCCCCTCCTACGAG. Translating gives CASSSLGTSGPPSYE. Given in full, the CDR3 is CASSSLGTSGPPSYEQYF.

With regard to this clone: The read is 3 residues too short to cover the CDR3 end, so that end is filled in from the germline J gene. The genes are TRBV7-3 and TRBJ1-2, with D perhaps matching TRBD1 (6 bases). Per germline, CDR1 SGHTA and CDR2 FQGTGA. The CDR3 loop spans 17 amino acids. The CDR3 DNA, read in part, is TGTGCCAGCGCAAAGAGAGGGGGGACTAGCGGTAACTACGAC. Translation: CASAKRGGTSGNYD. The complete CDR3 sequence is CASAKRGGTSGNYDYTF.

This clone was detected ten times or more. The read halts 3 residues ahead of the CDR3 end, with the missing end drawn from the germline J gene. This chain links TRBV12-3 or TRBV12-4 with TRBJ2-5; no firm D call. The V end was cut by 6 bases, the J end by 5 bases, with 16 bases between. The CDR3 runs to 14 residues. CDR3 sequence reads: CASSALPLDETQYF. The sequenced part of the CDR3 DNA is TGTGCCAGCAGCGCCCTCCCCCTAGATGAGACC.

This clone showed up just a few times. CDR3 DNA, as far as it was read: TGTGCCAGCATGTGGGGCAGGGGAAGCTTCGGAAACACC. Its translation: CASMWGRGSFGNT. The full CDR3 protein reads CASMWGRGSFGNTIYF. J is TRBJ1-3 and V is TRBV2; weak D call: TRBD1 (6 bases). Read coverage stops 3 residues before the CDR3 terminus; the germline J gene supplies the remainder. The V end lost 7 bases, the J end lost 4 bases, and 20 bases lay between the germline ends. There are 16 residues in the CDR3. From germline, CDR1 is SNHLY and CDR2 FYNNEI.

This clone was found many times. The observed sequence ends 3 residues before the CDR3 terminus, with the missing tail filled in from the germline J gene. The chain uses TRBV2 and TRBJ2-2, with TRBD2 matching 11 bases. V shed 2 bases and J 5 bases; nucleotides not matched to a gene: 7. The CDR3 length is 17 residues. The germline V gene has CDR1 SNHLY and CDR2 FYNNEI. The CDR3 bases that were read are TGTGCCAGCAGTGAAATAGCGGGGGGGTCCCTTACCGGGGAG. The encoded protein is CASSEIAGGSLTGE. The whole CDR3 reads CASSEIAGGSLTGELFF. The full variable domain, in which reference TRBV2 and TRBJ2-2 provide the parts outside the CDR3, is EPEVTQTPSHQVTQMGQEVILRCVPISNHLYFYWYRQILGQKVEFLVSFYNNEISEKSEIFDDQFSVERPDGSNFTLKIRSTKLEDSAMYFCASSEIAGGSLTGELFFGEGSRLTVL.

The sample holds many counts of this clone. With the read ending 3 residues before the CDR3 end, the germline J gene is used to fill in that end. The chain has TRBV5-8 and TRBJ1-2; a weak D match, TRBD1 (5 bases). This CDR3 spans 15 amino acids. The ends were cut back, 4 bases at V and 6 bases at J, with 19 bases in the middle. Germline V gene sequence: CDR1 SGHTS, CDR2 YDEGEE. The CDR3 region is CASSHSSAGKDGYTF. The part of the CDR3 DNA that was read is TGTGCCAGCAGCCACTCTTCCGCAGGGAAGGATGGC.

The sample holds many counts of this clone. The read gets to within 3 residues of the CDR3 end, and the germline J gene fills in the rest. V usage is TRBV7-3 and J usage is TRBJ2-3; D may be TRBD1 (6 bases). Trimming shortened V by 5 bases and J by 1 base, and 7 bases separated the two germline ends. Germline V gives CDR1 SGHTA, CDR2 FQGTGA. The CDR3 covers 13 residues. The CDR3 protein is CASSRQGTDTQYF. The sequenced CDR3 bases are TGTGCCAGCAGCAGACAGGGCACAGATACG. Variable domain in full (rest from reference TRBV7-3 and TRBJ2-3): GAGVSQTPSNKVTEKGKYVELRCDPISGHTALYWYRQSLGQGPEFLIYFQGTGAADDSGLPNDRFFAVRPEGSVSTLKIQRTERGDSAVYLCASSRQGTDTQYFGPGTRLTVL.

In this sample, this clone turned up many times. The CDR3 loop reads CASSSVVTENEQYF. CDR3 DNA (partial): TGTGCCAGCAGCTCCGTCGTGACAGAAAACGAG. The chain joins TRBV12-3 or TRBV12-4 to TRBJ2-7, with D maybe TRBD1 (5 bases). The CDR3 extends 3 residues past the end of the read, so its final part is completed from the germline J gene. CDR3 length equals 14 residues. V was trimmed by 6 bases and J by 5 bases, leaving 17 bases between them.

Ten or more counts support this clone. The read ends 3 residues before the CDR3 terminus; that terminus is restored from the germline J gene. The rearrangement uses TRBV5-1 and TRBJ2-7; TRBD1 matches 7 bases. J lost 2 bases, V lost 2 bases, and 7 bases had no gene match. The length of the CDR3 is 15 residues. Germline lookup yields CDR1 SGHRS and CDR2 YFSETQ. Partial CDR3 DNA: TGCGCCAGCAGCTTTAACTCCGGGACAGCCTACGAG. Translation: CASSFNSGTAYE. From start to end, the CDR3 is CASSFNSGTAYEQYF. Complete variable domain (other parts from reference TRBV5-1 and TRBJ2-7): KAGVTQTPRYLIKTRGQQVTLSCSPISGHRSVSWYQQTPGQGLQFLFEYFSETQRNKGNFPGRFSGRQFSNSRSEMNVSTLELGDSALYLCASSFNSGTAYEQYFGPGTRLTVT.

At least ten counts were recorded for this clone. The read gets to within 3 residues of the CDR3 end, and the germline J gene fills in the rest. The chain combines TRBV20-1 with TRBJ2-7; D possibly corresponds to TRBD2 (5 bases). V was trimmed by 2 bases and J by 1 base, leaving 9 bases between them. This CDR3 spans 13 amino acids. Germline V gene lookup returns CDR1 DFQATT and CDR2 SNEGSKA (reference sequence). The CDR3 bases that were read are TGCAGTGCTAGAACTAGATTATCCTACGAG. Its translation is CSARTRLSYE. The whole CDR3 sequence reads CSARTRLSYEQYF.

This clone was seen many times. The missing CDR3 end, 3 residues past where the read stops, is filled in from the germline J gene. The chain is built from TRBV14 and TRBJ2-3, with D perhaps matching TRBD1 (6 bases). The CDR3 length is 16 residues. Germline V lookup: CDR1 SGHDN, CDR2 FVKESK. The CDR3 sequence: CASSQDRTGKKETQYF. The covered CDR3 bases are TGTGCCAGCAGCCAAGATAGAACAGGGAAAAAAGAGACG.

This clone was seen a few times. The read halts 3 residues ahead of the CDR3 end, with the missing end drawn from the germline J gene. The gene calls are TRBV19 and TRBJ1-4, with D perhaps matching TRBD1 (6 bases). Germline CDR1 reads LNHDA; CDR2 reads SQIVND (reference sequence). CDR3 length: 14 residues. The CDR3 DNA, read in part, is TGTGCCAGTGCACAGGGTGACTATAATTCACCA. Translating gives CASAQGDYNSP. The entire CDR3 reads CASAQGDYNSPLFF.

This clone counts as medium-sized. Read data end 3 residues before the CDR3 end; the end is taken from the germline J gene. The chain links TRBV4-1 to TRBJ2-3; TRBD2 aligns across 9 bases. Trimming removed 4 bases from V and 2 bases from J; junction bases left unmatched: 10. The V gene's germline CDR1 is MGHRA and CDR2 YSYEKL. The CDR3 is 17 amino acids. CDR3 sequence: CASSPLTSGPNTDTQYF. CDR3 DNA, as far as it was read: TGCGCCAGCAGCCCCCTGACTAGCGGACCAAACACAGATACG.